Here is one T cell receptor beta chain with its context. Antigen specificity is unknown. This CDR3 has 17 residues. V was trimmed by 0 bases and J by 1 base, leaving 13 bases between them. Germline CDR1 is SGDLS and CDR2 is YYNGEE. Partitioning of CD4+ cells yielded a CD45RA+ naive subset and a CD45RA-negative memory subset. These data originate in a study of shared clonotypes between healthy human individuals. Each cell subset's genomic DNA was divided evenly among several immunoSEQ plates. Under the authors' procedure: As immunoSEQ supplied junction-only sequences (without quality scores), filtering differed. The table came from immunoSEQ multiplex PCR; TCRdb's copy has only in-frame clones and leaves some out. V and J calls and clone size come straight from that table; D and trimming were deduced from the DNA. The data show fewer than 1.6 million clones, about 98.5% seen once. Study-level results: Memory subsets had estimated richness that was generally smaller than that of naive subsets.

The sequence was obtained from a man aged 30-40 years in good health. The chain links TRBV9 to TRBJ2-2; D may match TRBD1 or TRBD2 (5 bases each). The sequencing sample was made of naive CD4+ T cells sorted from blood. The subset: CD45RA+ positively selected. The CDR3 DNA reads as TGTGCCAGCAGCGTAGTCGGGACGTCCGGGAACACCGGGGAGCTGTTTTTT. Residues: CASSVVGTSGNTGELFF.